This entry concerns a single T cell receptor (beta chain). The source of the sample is a study of blood T cell repertoires in COVID-19. On the study more broadly: The analysed material was cDNA or gDNA that came from T cells, B-cell-depleted T cells, or PBMCs.

In the authors' methods: Cell counts per sample came from amplifying reference gene primers. TCRdb keeps only in-frame clones here, not all; method: immunoSEQ multiplex PCR. V and J calls plus clone size are reproduced from that table; the DNA served to infer D and trimming. The top ten hold approximately 3.4% of the sample, which has some 240,000 clones, roughly 88% seen once. Cohort assignment relied on participant-reported clinical history. During the 2 weeks before they entered the study, exposed participants had met someone with a PCR-confirmed or clinician-diagnosed COVID-19 case. The CDR3 length is 13 residues. CDR1 is SGHTA and CDR2 is FQGNSA in the germline V gene. With 6 bases removed from V and 11 bases from J, the gap between germline ends came to 16 bases.

The specimen sequenced was PBMCs or T cells enriched from blood (not recorded which). The clonotype originates from a woman between 35 and 50 years old who had been exposed to COVID-19. The gene calls are TRBV7-2 and TRBJ1-4, with D tentatively TRBD1 (5 bases). The CDR3, as DNA: TGTGCCAGCAGTCTCGACAGTGCGTATAAACTGTTTTTT. This encodes CASSLDSAYKLFF.